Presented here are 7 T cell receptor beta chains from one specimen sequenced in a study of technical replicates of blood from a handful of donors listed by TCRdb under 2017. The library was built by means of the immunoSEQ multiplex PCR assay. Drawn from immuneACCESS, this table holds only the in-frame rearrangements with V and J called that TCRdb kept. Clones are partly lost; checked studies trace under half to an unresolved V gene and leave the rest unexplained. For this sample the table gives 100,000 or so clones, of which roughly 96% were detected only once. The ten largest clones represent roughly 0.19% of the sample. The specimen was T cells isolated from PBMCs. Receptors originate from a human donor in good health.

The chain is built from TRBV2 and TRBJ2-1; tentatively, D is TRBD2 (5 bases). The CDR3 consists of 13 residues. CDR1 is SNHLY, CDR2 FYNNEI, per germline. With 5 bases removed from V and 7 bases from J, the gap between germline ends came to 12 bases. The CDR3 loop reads CASSLGRDNEQFF. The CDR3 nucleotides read TGTGCCAGCAGTTTAGGACGGGATAATGAGCAGTTCTTC.

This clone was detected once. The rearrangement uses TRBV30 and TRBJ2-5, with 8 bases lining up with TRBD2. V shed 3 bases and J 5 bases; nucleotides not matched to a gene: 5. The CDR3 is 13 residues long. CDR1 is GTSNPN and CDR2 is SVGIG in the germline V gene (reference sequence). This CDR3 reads CAWSGGGTETQYF. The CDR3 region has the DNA TGTGCCTGGAGCGGGGGGGGGACCGAGACCCAGTACTTC.

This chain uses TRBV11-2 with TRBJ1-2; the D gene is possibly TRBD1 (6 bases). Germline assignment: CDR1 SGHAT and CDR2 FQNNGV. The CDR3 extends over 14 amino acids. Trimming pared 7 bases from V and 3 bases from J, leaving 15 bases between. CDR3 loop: CASTGPGADYGYTF. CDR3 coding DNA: TGTGCCAGCACGGGGCCAGGGGCCGACTATGGCTACACCTTC.

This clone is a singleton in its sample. CDR3: CASSDGGYNEQFF. In nucleotides, the CDR3 is TGTGCCAGCAGCGACGGGGGATACAATGAGCAGTTCTTC. The V call is TRBV9, the J call TRBJ2-1, with D perhaps TRBD2 (6 bases). Per the germline V gene, CDR1 is SGDLS and CDR2 is YYNGEE. The CDR3 covers 13 residues. V shed 3 bases and J shed 4 bases, with 8 bases lying between them.

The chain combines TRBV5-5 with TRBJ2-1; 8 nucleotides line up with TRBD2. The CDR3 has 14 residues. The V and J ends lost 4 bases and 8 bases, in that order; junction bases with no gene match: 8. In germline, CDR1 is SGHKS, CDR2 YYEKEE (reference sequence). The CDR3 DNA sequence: TGTGCCAGCAGCCGAGGTAGCGGGGTGTATGAGCAGTTCTTC. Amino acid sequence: CASSRGSGVYEQFF.

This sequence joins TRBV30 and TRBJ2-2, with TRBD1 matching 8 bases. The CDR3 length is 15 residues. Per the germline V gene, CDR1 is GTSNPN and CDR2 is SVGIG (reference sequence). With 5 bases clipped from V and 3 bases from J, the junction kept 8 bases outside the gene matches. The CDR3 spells CAWGRKDRDTGELFF. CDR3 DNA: TGTGCCTGGGGCCGCAAGGACAGGGACACCGGGGAGCTGTTTTTT.

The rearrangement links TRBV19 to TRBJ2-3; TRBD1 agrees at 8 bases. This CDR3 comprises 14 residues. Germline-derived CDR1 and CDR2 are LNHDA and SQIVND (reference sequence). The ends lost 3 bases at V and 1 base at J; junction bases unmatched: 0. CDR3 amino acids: CASSMGQGTDTQYF. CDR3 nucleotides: TGTGCCAGTAGTATGGGACAGGGCACAGATACGCAGTATTTT.